This T cell receptor beta chain is drawn from a study of graft-versus-host responses after intestinal transplantation. TCRdb's copy holds only in-frame clones and misses some; the assay was immunoSEQ multiplex PCR. The sample shows approximately 97,000 clones, 85% to 95% of them seen only once. In regard to this clone: Its antigen is unknown.

Germline-derived CDR1 and CDR2 are SGHRS and YFSETQ. Between the trimmed V and J ends, which lost 6 bases and 3 bases, there was a span of 13 bases. The CDR3 consists of 14 residues. The chain employs TRBV5-1 and TRBJ2-1; possible D gene TRBD1, 6 bases. The receptor was derived from a human donor who was the organ donor for an intestinal transplant. Here the sequenced sample was unstimulated CD8+ T cells sorted from spleen or lymph node cells, taken before transplant. The CDR3 here is CASNNEDSYNEQFF. The CDR3, as DNA: TGCGCCAGCAATAACGAGGACAGCTACAATGAGCAGTTCTTC.